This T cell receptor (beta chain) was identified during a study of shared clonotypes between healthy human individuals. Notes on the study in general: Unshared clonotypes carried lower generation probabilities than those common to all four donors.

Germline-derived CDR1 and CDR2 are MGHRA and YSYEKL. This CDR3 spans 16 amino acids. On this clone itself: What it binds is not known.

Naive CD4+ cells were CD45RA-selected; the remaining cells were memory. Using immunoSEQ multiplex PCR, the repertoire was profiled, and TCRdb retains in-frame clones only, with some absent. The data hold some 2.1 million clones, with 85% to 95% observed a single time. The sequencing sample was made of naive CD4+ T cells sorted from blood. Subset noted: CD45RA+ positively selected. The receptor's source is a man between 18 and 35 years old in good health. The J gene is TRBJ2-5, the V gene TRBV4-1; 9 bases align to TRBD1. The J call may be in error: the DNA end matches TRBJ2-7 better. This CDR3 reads CASSQEGTGRPHEQYF. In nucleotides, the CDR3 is TGCGCCAGCAGCCAAGAAGGGACAGGGCGACCCCACGAGCAGTACTTC.